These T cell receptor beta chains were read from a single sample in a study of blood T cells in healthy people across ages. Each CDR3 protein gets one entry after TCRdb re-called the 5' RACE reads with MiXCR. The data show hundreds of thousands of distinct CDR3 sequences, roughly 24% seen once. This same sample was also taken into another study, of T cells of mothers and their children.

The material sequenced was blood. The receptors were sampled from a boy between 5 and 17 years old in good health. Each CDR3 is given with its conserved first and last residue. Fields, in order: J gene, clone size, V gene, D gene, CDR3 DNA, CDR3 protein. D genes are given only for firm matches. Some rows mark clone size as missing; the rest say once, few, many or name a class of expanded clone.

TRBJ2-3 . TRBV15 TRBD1 TGTGCCACCAGCAGAGCGACGACAGGGGGACTAACGGATACGCAGTATTTT CATSRATTGGLTDTQYF
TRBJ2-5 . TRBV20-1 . TGCAGTGCTATGCGGGCTTGGGAGACCCAGTACTTC CSAMRAWETQYF
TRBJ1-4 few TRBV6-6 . TGTGCCAGCAGTTACAGGGCGCGTGAAAAACTGTTTTTT CASSYRAREKLFF
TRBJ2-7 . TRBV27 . TGTGCCAGCAGTTCCCGGCAGCCGTACGAGCAGTGCTTC CASSSRQPYEQCF
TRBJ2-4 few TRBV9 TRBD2 TGTGCCAGCAGCGGCCGGGCGGGGGGCCCAAACATTCAGTACTTC CASSGRAGGPNIQYF
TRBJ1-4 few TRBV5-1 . TGCGCCAGCAGCTTGGGGGACGCATATGAAAAACTGTTTTTT CASSLGDAYEKLFF
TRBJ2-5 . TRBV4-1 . TGCGCCAGCAGCCAAGTAGGCAGGCTCGAGACCCAGTACTTC CASSQVGRLETQYF
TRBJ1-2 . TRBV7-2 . TGTGCCAGCAGCTTGTACCAATATGGCTACACCTTC CASSLYQYGYTF
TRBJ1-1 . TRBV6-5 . TGTGCCAGCATACCGGGGCAGCCCGGAAGGACTGAAGCTTTCTTT CASIPGQPGRTEAFF
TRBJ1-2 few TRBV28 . TGTGCCAGCAGTGCGGGGGGCGCCCCCTTTGGCTACACCTTC CASSAGGAPFGYTF
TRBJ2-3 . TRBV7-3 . TGTGCCAGCAGCTTAGGGCGGGGGACATCAGATACGCAGTATTTT CASSLGRGTSDTQYF
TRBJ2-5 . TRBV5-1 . TGCGCCAGCAGCCCCCGGGGCCAGAGGGAGCAGTACTTC CASSPRGQREQYF
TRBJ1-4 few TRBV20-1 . TGCAGTGCTAGCCTCAAGAGAACTAATGAAAAACTGTTTTTT CSASLKRTNEKLFF
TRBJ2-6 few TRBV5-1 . TGCGCCAGCAGCCCGGAAGGGGCGGTTTCTGGGGCCAACGTCCTGACTTTC CASSPEGAVSGANVLTF
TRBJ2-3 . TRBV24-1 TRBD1 TGTGCCACCAGTGGTACCGGGACAGGGGACACAGATACGCAGTATTTT CATSGTGTGDTDTQYF
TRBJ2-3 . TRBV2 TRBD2 TGTGCCAGCAGTGGGGGACTAGCGGGGGGAACCGATACGCAGTATTTT CASSGGLAGGTDTQYF
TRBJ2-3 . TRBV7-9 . TGTGCCAGCAGCTCTGGGGGCGGGGGACCCACAGATACGCAGTATTTT CASSSGGGGPTDTQYF
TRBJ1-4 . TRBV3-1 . TGTGCCAGCAGCCAAGACGGGGTTTTAAATGAAAAACTGTTTTTT CASSQDGVLNEKLFF
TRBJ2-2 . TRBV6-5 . TGTGCCAGCGCTCGGGACTCACGCTTCGGGGAGCTGTTTTTT CASARDSRFGELFF
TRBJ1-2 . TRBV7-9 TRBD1 TGTGCCAGCAGCCCCTTGGGACAGACTTACCTGAACTATGGCTACACCTTC CASSPLGQTYLNYGYTF
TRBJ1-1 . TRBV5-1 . TGCGCCAGCAGCTTGGCGCCGGGTCGTTTGAACACTGAAGCTTTCTTT CASSLAPGRLNTEAFF
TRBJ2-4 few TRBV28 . TGTGCCAGCAGGACGAATGGGATAACATTAGCCAAAAACATTCAGTACTTC CASRTNGITLAKNIQYF
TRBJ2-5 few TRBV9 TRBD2 TGTGCCAGCAGCGTAGGGACTAGCGGGGGAGAGACCCAGTACTTC CASSVGTSGGETQYF
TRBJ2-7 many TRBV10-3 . TGTGCCATCAGTGAGCCAGCGGGCTCCGAGCAGTACTTC CAISEPAGSEQYF
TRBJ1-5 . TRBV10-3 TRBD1 TGTGCCATCAGTGTGCAGGGGGAACAGCCCCAGCATTTT CAISVQGEQPQHF
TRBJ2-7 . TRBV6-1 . TGTGCCAGCAGGGGAACAAACAGGGCCAACTACGAGCAGTACTTC CASRGTNRANYEQYF
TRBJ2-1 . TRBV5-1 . TGCGCCAGCAGCTTGGCCGTTGTGGGGGGATTCTCCTACAATGAGCAGTTCTTC CASSLAVVGGFSYNEQFF
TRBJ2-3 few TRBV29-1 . TGCAGCGTTGATAGACAGTCTGGTACAGATACGCAGTATTTT CSVDRQSGTDTQYF
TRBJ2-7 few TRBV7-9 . TGTGCCAGCAGCTTAGCAACATATCCTATCGAGCAGTACTTC CASSLATYPIEQYF
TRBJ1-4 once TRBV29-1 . TGCAGCGTTGCAGGGGAAAAACTGTTTTTT CSVAGEKLFF